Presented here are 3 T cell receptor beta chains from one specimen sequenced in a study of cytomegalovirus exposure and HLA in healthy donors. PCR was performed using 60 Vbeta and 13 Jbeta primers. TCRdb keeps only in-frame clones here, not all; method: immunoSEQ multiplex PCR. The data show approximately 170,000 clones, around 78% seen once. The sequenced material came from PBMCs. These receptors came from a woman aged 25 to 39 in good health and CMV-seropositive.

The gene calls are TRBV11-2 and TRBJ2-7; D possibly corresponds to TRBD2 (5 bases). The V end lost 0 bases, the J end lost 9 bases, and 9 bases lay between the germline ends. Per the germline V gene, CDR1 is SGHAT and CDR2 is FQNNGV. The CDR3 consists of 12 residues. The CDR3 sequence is CASSLDLGRQYF. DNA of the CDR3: TGTGCCAGCAGCTTAGATTTAGGGAGGCAGTACTTC.

CDR3 in DNA: TGCGCCAGCAGCCAAGATCTACTCATTACGGACAGGGGCGGTGAGACCCAGTACTTC. Protein product: CASSQDLLITDRGGETQYF. The rearrangement links TRBV4-3 to TRBJ2-5; 9 nucleotides match TRBD1. Germline assignment: CDR1 LGHNA and CDR2 YSLEER. J gave up 5 bases and V 0 bases, and 16 bases lay outside the gene matches. The CDR3 totals 19 residues.

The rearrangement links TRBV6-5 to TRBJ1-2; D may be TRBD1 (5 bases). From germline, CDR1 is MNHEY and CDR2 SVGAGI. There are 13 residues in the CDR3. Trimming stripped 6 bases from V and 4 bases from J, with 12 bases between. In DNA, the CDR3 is TGTGCCAGCAGCATCGACAGATCCTATGGCTACACCTTC. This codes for CASSIDRSYGYTF.